This TCR beta chain was recovered during a study of blood T cell repertoires in COVID-19 (dated by TCRdb to the early 2020s). The study in broad terms: Samples from collaborators originated in the United States, Italy and Spain and spanned both the acute and convalescent phases of COVID-19. HLA class I and class II types, where available, came from metadata supplied by the sample provider rather than from assay-based typing. The sample metadata nearly always contained a de-identified subject ID, COVID-19 status, age in years and sex. The samples were drawn from the first 160 participants of the ongoing ImmuneRACE study and from under 1,500 subjects provided by 6 global collaborators. The prospective study material was composed of cDNA or gDNA derived from T cells, B-cell-depleted T cells, or PBMCs. The repertoires were released in a freely available public database meant as a resource for research on the immune response to SARS-CoV-2. The dataset comprised deeply sampled blood TCRbeta repertoires from subjects exposed to, actively infected with, or recovered from COVID-19. Study-level results and caveats: The amount of clinical and demographic metadata varied by source and participant and was provided uncurated.

From its cysteine to its phenylalanine, the CDR3 spans 15 amino acids. Here the CDR3 DNA is all that survives: 45 bases in frame from base 1. For CDR1 and CDR2, the germline V gene lists MNHEY and SVGAGI. The V end loses 7 bases and the J end loses 5 bases, and a stretch of 18 bases separates them. In this sample, this clone turned up once. Its antigen remains unidentified. No much larger clonotype is one base removed from it; base qualities were not supplied. The immunoSEQ Assay, a bias-controlled multiplex PCR, was used to amplify TCRbeta CDR3 regions from genomic DNA. The authors' analysis ran thus. Nucleated cell counts per sample were estimated from amplification of reference gene primers within the assay. Sequence reads were collapsed and filtered to measure the absolute abundance of every unique TCRbeta CDR3 rearrangement. For each sample, productive Simpson clonality was calculated as the square root of Simpson's diversity index across productive rearrangements. TCRdb obtained this table from immuneACCESS and retained in-frame rearrangements with V and J assigned. These tables miss some clones; where compared with another copy, unresolved V genes account for less than half of the shortfall, and the remainder is unexplained. The DNA was the basis for D and trimming; V, J and clone size are from that table. The table for this sample lists roughly 290,000 clones; roughly 90% of them were counted only once. The top ten constitute about 1.8% of the sample.

Participants in the prospective study were aged about 18 to 95 years, lived in under 30 United States geographic areas, and enrolled through a virtual design. Cohort assignment in the prospective study relied on participant-reported clinical history from a screening survey and a study questionnaire. For ImmuneRACE Cohort 3, a participant was defined as recovered based on two consecutive negative NP/OP PCR tests, clearance by a healthcare professional, or resolution of symptoms. Each participant in the prospective study had whole blood, serum and a nasopharyngeal or oropharyngeal swab collected by mobile phlebotomists. Participants in the prospective study had the option to provide additional blood draws and questionnaires over a 2-month period. Before DNA extraction, prospective study blood samples were shipped either frozen or at room temperature.

The receptor comes from a woman between 35 and 50 years old who had recovered from COVID-19. The sequencing sample was made of PBMCs or T cells enriched from blood (not recorded which). The V and J segments used are TRBV6-5 and TRBJ1-5, with a weak D call of TRBD1 (5 bases match). The DNA is TGTGCCAGCAAGCCGGGGGGGAGTCGGGATCAGCCCCAGCATTTT. Protein translation: CASKPGGSRDQPQHF.